This TCR beta chain was profiled in a study of T cells in Graves' hyperthyroidism and ophthalmopathy. Amplification targeted TCR beta CDR3 regions from RNA transcripts. First-round RT-PCR of the TCR CDR3 relied on the HTBI primer set. TCRdb re-called the multiplex PCR reads through MiXCR, storing one row per CDR3 protein. The repertoire consists of some 770,000 distinct CDR3 sequences, with around 17% occurring once and the leading ten covering 8.4%. Germline CDR1 reads SGHTA; CDR2 reads FQGNSA. V shed 5 bases, J shed 2 bases, and the junction held 8 bases outside the gene matches. This CDR3 has 15 amino acids. This clonotype showed up many times.

This clonotype originated in a man younger than 35 with Graves' hyperthyroidism. This sequence joins TRBV7-2 and TRBJ2-7; 8 bases map to TRBD2. The specimen sequenced was blood. DNA of the CDR3: TGTGCCAGCAGCCCAAGCGGGAGTGGGACCTACGAGCAGTACTTC. Protein product: CASSPSGSGTYEQYF.